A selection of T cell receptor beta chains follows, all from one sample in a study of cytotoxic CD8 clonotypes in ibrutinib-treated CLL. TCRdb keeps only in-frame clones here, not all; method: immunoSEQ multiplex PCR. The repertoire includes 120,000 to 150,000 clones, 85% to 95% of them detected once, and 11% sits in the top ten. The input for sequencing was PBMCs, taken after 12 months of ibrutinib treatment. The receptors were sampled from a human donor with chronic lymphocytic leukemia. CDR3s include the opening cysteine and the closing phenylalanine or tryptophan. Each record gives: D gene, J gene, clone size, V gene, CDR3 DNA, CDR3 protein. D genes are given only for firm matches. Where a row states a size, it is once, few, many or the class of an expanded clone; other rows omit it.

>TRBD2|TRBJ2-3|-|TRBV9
TGTGCCAGCAGCTTGGGACTAGCGGGAGGGCCAAGAACAGATACGCAGTATTTT
CASSLGLAGGPRTDTQYF
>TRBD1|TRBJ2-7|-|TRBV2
TGTGCCAGCAGTGCCACAGGGGGCGAGATAATCTACGAGCAGTACTTC
CASSATGGEIIYEQYF
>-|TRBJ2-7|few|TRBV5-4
TGTGCCAGCAGCTTGGCCCGCCTCGGGGGCGAGCAGTACTTC
CASSLARLGGEQYF
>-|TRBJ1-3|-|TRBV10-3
TGTGCCGCCCATGAAGTATTTGGAAACACCATATATTTT
CAAHEVFGNTIYF
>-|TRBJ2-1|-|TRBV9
TGTGCCAGCAGCGTATCTCTCGGTCCCCAGGTCTTC
CASSVSLGPQVF
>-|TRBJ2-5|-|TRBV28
TGTGCCAGCGGTGGGGCTCAAGAGACCCAGTACTTC
CASGGAQETQYF
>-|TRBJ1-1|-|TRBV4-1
TGCGCCAGCAGCCAAGAAAGGGGAGGGAGGACTTTCTTT
CASSQERGGRTFF
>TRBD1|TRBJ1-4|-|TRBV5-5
TGTGCCAGCAGCCGGGACAGGGATCCGATTAATGAAAAACTGTTTTTT
CASSRDRDPINEKLFF
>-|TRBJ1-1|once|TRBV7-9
TGTGCCAGCAGCTTAGAGAGGTCAGATGAAGCTTTCTTT
CASSLERSDEAFF
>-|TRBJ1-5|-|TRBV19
TGTGCCAGTAGCCTTGGGCGTCAGCCCCAGCATTTT
CASSLGRQPQHF
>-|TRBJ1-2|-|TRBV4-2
TGTGCCAGCAGCCAAGAGACCTATGGCTACACCTTC
CASSQETYGYTF
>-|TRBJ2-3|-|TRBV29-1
TGCAGCGGAAACCAACTCGGGGATACGCAGTATTTT
CSGNQLGDTQYF
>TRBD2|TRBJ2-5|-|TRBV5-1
TGCGCCAGCAGCTTGGTAGCGGGAGGGTTCCTGGAGACCCAGTACTTC
CASSLVAGGFLETQYF
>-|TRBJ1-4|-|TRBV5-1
TGCGCCAGCAGCTCCCAGGGAGAAAAACTGTTTTTT
CASSSQGEKLFF
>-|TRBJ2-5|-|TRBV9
TGTGCCAGCAGCGTGGGGGCTAGCGACCAAGAGACCCAGTACTTC
CASSVGASDQETQYF
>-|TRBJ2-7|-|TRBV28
TGTGCCAGCAGTTTGATTGGGTCTAGGGGGAGAGACGAGCAGTACTTC
CASSLIGSRGRDEQYF
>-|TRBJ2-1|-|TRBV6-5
TGTGCCAGCAGTTACGGCCAGGTGGGCAATGAGCAGTTCTTC
CASSYGQVGNEQFF
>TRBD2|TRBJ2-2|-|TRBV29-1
TGCTTAGCGGGATCTTACGCCGGGGAGCTGTTTTTT
CLAGSYAGELFF
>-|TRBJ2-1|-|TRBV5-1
TGCGCCAGCAGCTTGGAAACCATCATCTACAATGAGCAGTTCTTC
CASSLETIIYNEQFF
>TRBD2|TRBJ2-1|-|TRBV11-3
TGTGCCAGCAGCGTGGGACTAGCGGGAATCAATGAGCAGTTCTTC
CASSVGLAGINEQFF
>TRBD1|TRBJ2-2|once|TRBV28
TGTGCCAGCAGTTTTTCAGGGGGCCATAACGGGGAGCTGTTTTTT
CASSFSGGHNGELFF
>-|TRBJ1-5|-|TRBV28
TGTGCCAGCAGGAGGTGGGATCAGCCCCAGCATTTT
CASRRWDQPQHF
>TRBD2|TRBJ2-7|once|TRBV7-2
TGTGCCAGCAGCTTGGGACTAGCGGGAGACGAGCAGTACTTC
CASSLGLAGDEQYF
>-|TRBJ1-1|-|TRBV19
TGTGCCAGTAGTATCGGGCAGGGGTCGGACACTGAAGCTTTCTTT
CASSIGQGSDTEAFF
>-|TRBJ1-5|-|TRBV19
TGTGCCAGTAGTCTAGGGAGAAATCAGCCCCAGCATTTT
CASSLGRNQPQHF
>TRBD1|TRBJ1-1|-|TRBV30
TGTGCCTGGACAGCTCAACAGGGGTGGACTGAAGCTTTCTTT
CAWTAQQGWTEAFF
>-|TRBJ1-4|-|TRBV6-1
TGTGCCAGTACCGATCGGCAGATTGGAAAACTGTTTTTT
CASTDRQIGKLFF
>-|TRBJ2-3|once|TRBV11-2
TGTGCCAGCAGCCTCCTCGGGGGGACATTTGGCGATACGCAGTATTTT
CASSLLGGTFGDTQYF
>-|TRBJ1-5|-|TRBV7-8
TGTGCCAGCAGCTTAGTGGGCAGGGGTGATCAGCCCCAGCATTTT
CASSLVGRGDQPQHF
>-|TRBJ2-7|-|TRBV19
TGTGCCAGTAGTATTGGGCTGGGGCGTCCGAACTCCTACGAGCAGTACTTC
CASSIGLGRPNSYEQYF
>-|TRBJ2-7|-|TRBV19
TGTGCCACTTGGAATGGGGCCTACGAGCAGTACTTC
CATWNGAYEQYF
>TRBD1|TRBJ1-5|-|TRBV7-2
TGTGCCAGCAGCCCCGGACAGGGAGGGCCAAATCAGCCCCAGCATTTT
CASSPGQGGPNQPQHF